This passage covers 10 T cell receptor beta chains from one sample sequenced in a study of shared clonotypes between healthy human individuals. Sequencing was performed with immunoSEQ multiplex PCR; in TCRdb, only in-frame clones are kept and a portion is missing. The repertoire holds approximately 2,300,000 clones, with 85% to 95% as singletons. The specimen sequenced was naive CD4+ T cells from PBMCs. Subset in this sample: CD45RA+ positively selected. The receptors shown here come from a man between 18 and 29 years old in good health. Some clones in this sample may be carry-over from other donors' samples.

Only one count was recorded for this clone. The gene calls are TRBV2 and TRBJ2-5; a possible D gene is TRBD2 (5 bases). The V and J ends lost 6 bases and 3 bases respectively, with 11 bases between them. Germline V gene data show CDR1 as SNHLY and CDR2 as FYNNEI. The CDR3 contains 13 residues. Written as DNA, the CDR3 is TGTGCCAGCAGAGATGACGGGGAAGAGACCCAGTACTTC. It encodes CASRDDGEETQYF.

As regards this clone: Other DNA sequences in the sample encode the same CDR3. The rearrangement joins TRBV4-1 to TRBJ1-5; D unclear. The CDR3 has 15 residues. V lost 1 base, J lost 4 bases, and 11 bases lay in between. Germline assignment: CDR1 MGHRA and CDR2 YSYEKL. The DNA of the CDR3 is TGCGCCAGCAGCCAAGCTGGGGTGGGTAATCAGCCCCAGCATTTT. Protein sequence: CASSQAGVGNQPQHF.

The genes are TRBV5-1 and TRBJ2-7; 7 bases line up with TRBD1. The CDR3 is 15 residues long. Germline trimming cut 1 base from V and 5 bases from J; bases unmatched to any gene: 9. Germline CDR1 and CDR2: SGHRS and YFSETQ. DNA for the CDR3: TGCGCCAGCAGCTTGTTGCCAGGGGGTTCCCACGAGCAGTACTTC. Encoded protein: CASSLLPGGSHEQYF. The full variable domain, its missing parts supplied by reference TRBV5-1 and TRBJ2-7, is KAGVTQTPRYLIKTRGQQVTLSCSPISGHRSVSWYQQTPGQGLQFLFEYFSETQRNKGNFPGRFSGRQFSNSRSEMNVSTLELGDSALYLCASSLLPGGSHEQYFGPGTRLTVT.

The chain carries TRBV28 and TRBJ2-2; D is undetermined. The germline V and J ends were trimmed by 8 bases and 4 bases, with 8 bases remaining between them. Germline assignment: CDR1 MDHEN and CDR2 SYDVKM. This CDR3 comprises 12 residues. CDR3 DNA: TGTGCCAGCCGTGGGTCCACCGGGGAGCTGTTTTTT. The encoded protein is CASRGSTGELFF.

V and J are TRBV4-3 and TRBJ2-5, with 16 bases fitting TRBD2. Germline V CDR1 and CDR2: LGHNA, YSLEER. The J segment lost 5 bases and the V segment lost 3 bases, leaving 3 bases of the junction unmatched. CDR3 length: 16 amino acids. DNA for the CDR3: TGCGCCAGCAGCCAGGGACTAGCGGGAGGGAAGGAGACCCAGTACTTC. Translated: CASSQGLAGGKETQYF.

CDR3 loop: CASSVGRESHEQYF. DNA for the CDR3: TGTGCCAGCAGTGTTGGCAGGGAATCGCACGAGCAGTACTTC. This chain uses TRBV2 with TRBJ2-7; weak D call: TRBD1 (5 bases). Germline V gene data show CDR1 as SNHLY and CDR2 as FYNNEI. Trimming took 4 bases from V and 5 from J, leaving 15 bases between them. This CDR3 region has 14 residues.

This clone was detected only once. The chain joins TRBV2 to TRBJ2-7; D assignment may be TRBD1 or TRBD2 (6 bases each). The V and J ends lost 4 bases and 7 bases respectively, with 20 bases between them. CDR1 is SNHLY and CDR2 is FYNNEI in the germline V gene. The CDR3 loop spans 15 amino acids. The CDR3 reads CASSAGGSRGLEQYF. For the CDR3, the DNA is TGTGCCAGCAGTGCCGGGGGCTCTAGGGGTCTGGAGCAGTACTTC.

In this sample, this clone turned up once. The J gene is TRBJ2-7, the V gene TRBV7-2, with 11 bases that match TRBD2. The junction had 5 bases not matched to a gene; V was cut back by 4 bases and J by 3 bases. Germline CDR1 SGHTA, CDR2 FQGNSA. CDR3 length: 15 residues. CDR3 nucleotides: TGTGCCAGCAGCTCCCCCGGGACTAGCGGCTACGAGCAGTACTTC. This translates into CASSSPGTSGYEQYF.

This clone was observed a handful of times. The chain employs TRBV5-6 and TRBJ1-3; D gene unclear. The CDR3 covers 13 residues. V gave up 0 bases and J gave up 8 bases, with 9 bases separating them. Germline loops: CDR1 SGHDT, CDR2 YYEEEE. As DNA, the CDR3 is TGTGCCAGCAGCTTGGGCGGACGCTACACCATATATTTT. It encodes CASSLGGRYTIYF.

V and J are TRBV7-8 and TRBJ2-1; D remains unclear. There are 11 residues in the CDR3. CDR1 is SGHVS and CDR2 is FQNEAQ in the germline V gene. Trimming removed 5 bases at V and 10 bases at J, with 9 bases between. Here the CDR3 reads CASSPREEQFF. The CDR3 DNA is TGTGCCAGCAGCCCGCGCGAAGAGCAGTTCTTC. Based on the CDR3 plus reference TRBV7-8 and TRBJ2-1, the full variable domain is GAGVSQSPRYKVAKRGQDVALRCDPISGHVSLFWYQQALGQGPEFLTYFQNEAQLDKSGLPSDRFFAERPEGSVSTLKIQRTQQEDSAVYLCASSPREEQFFGPGTRLTVL.